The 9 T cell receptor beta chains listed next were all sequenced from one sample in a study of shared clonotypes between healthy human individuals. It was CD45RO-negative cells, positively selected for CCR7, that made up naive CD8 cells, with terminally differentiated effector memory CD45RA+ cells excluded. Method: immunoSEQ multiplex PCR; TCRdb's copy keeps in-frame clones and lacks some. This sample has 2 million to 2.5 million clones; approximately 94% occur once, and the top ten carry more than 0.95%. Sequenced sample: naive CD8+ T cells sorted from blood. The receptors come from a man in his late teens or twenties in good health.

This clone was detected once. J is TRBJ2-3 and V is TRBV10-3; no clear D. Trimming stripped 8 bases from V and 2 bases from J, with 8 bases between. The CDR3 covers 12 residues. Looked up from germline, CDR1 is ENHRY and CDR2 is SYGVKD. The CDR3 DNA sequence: TGTGCCATCGCAACAGTCACAGATACGCAGTATTTT. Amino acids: CAIATVTDTQYF.

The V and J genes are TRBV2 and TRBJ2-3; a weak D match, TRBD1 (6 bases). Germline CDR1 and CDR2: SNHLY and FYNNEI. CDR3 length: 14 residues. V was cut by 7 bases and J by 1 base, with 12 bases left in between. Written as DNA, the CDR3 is TGTGCCAGCACGGACAGCTATGGCACAGATACGCAGTATTTT. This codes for CASTDSYGTDTQYF.

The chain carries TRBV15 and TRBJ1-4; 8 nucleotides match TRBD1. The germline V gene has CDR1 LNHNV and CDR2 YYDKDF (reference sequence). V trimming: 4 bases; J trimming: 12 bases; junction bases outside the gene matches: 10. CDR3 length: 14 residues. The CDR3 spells CATSNPGQVVELFF. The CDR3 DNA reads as TGTGCCACCAGCAACCCGGGACAGGTAGTGGAACTGTTTTTT.

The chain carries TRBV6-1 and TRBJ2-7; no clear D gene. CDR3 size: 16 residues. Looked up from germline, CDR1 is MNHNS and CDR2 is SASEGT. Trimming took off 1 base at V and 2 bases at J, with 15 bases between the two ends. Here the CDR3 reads CASSEDLDQGAYEQYF. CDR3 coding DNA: TGTGCCAGCAGTGAAGATCTGGACCAAGGAGCCTACGAGCAGTACTTC.

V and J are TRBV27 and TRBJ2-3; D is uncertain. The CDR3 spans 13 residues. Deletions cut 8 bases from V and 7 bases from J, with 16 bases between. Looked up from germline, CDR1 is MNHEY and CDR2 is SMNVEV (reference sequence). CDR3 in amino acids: CASGPGRRYTQYF. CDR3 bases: TGTGCCAGCGGTCCGGGCCGAAGATATACGCAGTATTTT.

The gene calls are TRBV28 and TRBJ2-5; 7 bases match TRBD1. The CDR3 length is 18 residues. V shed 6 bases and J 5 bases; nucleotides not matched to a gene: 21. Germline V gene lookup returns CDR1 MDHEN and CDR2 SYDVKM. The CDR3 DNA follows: TGTGCCAGCAGGCCTGCAGCGCGACAGGGTGGGTTTTGGGAGACCCAGTACTTC. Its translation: CASRPAARQGGFWETQYF.

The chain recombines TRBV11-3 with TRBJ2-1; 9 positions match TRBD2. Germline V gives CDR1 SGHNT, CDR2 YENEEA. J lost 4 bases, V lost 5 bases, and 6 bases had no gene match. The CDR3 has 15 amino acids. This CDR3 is CASSERLAEYNEQFF. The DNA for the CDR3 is TGTGCCAGCAGCGAACGACTAGCGGAATACAATGAGCAGTTCTTC.

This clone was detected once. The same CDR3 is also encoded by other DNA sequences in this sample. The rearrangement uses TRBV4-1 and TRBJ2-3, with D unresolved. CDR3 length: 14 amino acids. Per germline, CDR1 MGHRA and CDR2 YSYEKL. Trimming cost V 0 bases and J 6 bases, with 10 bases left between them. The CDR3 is CASSQDRPADTQYF. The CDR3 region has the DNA TGCGCCAGCAGCCAAGATCGGCCAGCTGATACGCAGTATTTT.

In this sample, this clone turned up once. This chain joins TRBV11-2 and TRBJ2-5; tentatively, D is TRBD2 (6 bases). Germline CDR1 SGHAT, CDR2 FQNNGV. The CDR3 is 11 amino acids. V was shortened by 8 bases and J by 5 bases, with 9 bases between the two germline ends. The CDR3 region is CASLGGETQYF. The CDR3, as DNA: TGTGCCAGCCTTGGGGGGGAGACCCAGTACTTC.